Following are 5 T cell receptor beta chains from one sample sequenced in a study of regulatory T cells in long-lasting Graves disease. The time point denotes: newly diagnosed GD, antithyroid drugs for less than 3 months. Extracted RNA from PBMCs served as the source of the TCR library. iRepertoire HTBI primers and Arm-PCR of CDR3 regions built TCR beta libraries. Via MiXCR, TCRdb re-called the multiplex PCR reads, giving one row per CDR3 protein. The sample lists a few hundred thousand distinct CDR3 sequences, about 20% occurring once. These records were also assigned to another study, of T cells in Graves' hyperthyroidism and ophthalmopathy.

The specimen was peripheral blood mononuclear cells (PBMCs), collected at new diagnosis, from a patient treated with antithyroid drugs. These receptors originate from a woman aged 25 to 39 with Graves disease.

On this clonotype itself: A single base separates this from a much larger clone, so it may be a read error. The chain carries TRBV29-1 and TRBJ2-5; tentatively, D is TRBD1 (5 bases). CDR1 and CDR2 from the germline V gene are SQVTM and ANQGSEA. This CDR3 has 16 residues. The V and J ends lost 3 bases and 4 bases respectively, with 21 bases between them. CDR3 DNA sequence: TGCAGCGTTGATTATGTGGGGCGCCCTGCCTTAGAGACCCAGTACTTC. It translates to CSVDYVGRPALETQYF.

V and J are TRBV5-4 and TRBJ1-2, with D uncertain. The length of the CDR3 is 14 residues. With 4 bases removed from V and 1 base from J, the gap between germline ends came to 11 bases. CDR1 is SGHNT and CDR2 is YYREEE in the germline V gene (reference sequence). Here the CDR3 reads CASSGALINYGYTF. In nucleotides, the CDR3 is TGTGCCAGCAGCGGAGCACTTATTAACTATGGCTACACCTTC. The full variable domain, its missing parts supplied by reference TRBV5-4 and TRBJ1-2, is ETGVTQSPTHLIKTRGQQVTLRCSSQSGHNTVSWYQQALGQGPQFIFQYYREEENGRGNFPPRFSGLQFPNYSSELNVNALELDDSALYLCASSGALINYGYTFGSGTRLTVV.

This clonotype was recorded many times. V is TRBV29-1 and J is TRBJ2-7; 7 bases align to TRBD1. CDR1 and CDR2 (germline): SQVTM, ANQGSEA. V lost 2 bases, J lost 4 bases, and 2 bases stayed unmatched. CDR3 length: 12 residues. DNA of the CDR3: TGCAGCGTTGAATTACAGGGGTACGAGCAGTACTTC. Translation: CSVELQGYEQYF.

There are many counts of this clonotype. The V call is TRBV3-1, the J call TRBJ2-2; D remains unclear. The CDR3 has 15 amino acids. The germline V gene has CDR1 LGHDT and CDR2 YNNKEL (reference sequence). V was clipped by 0 bases and J by 4 bases, with 9 bases between them. The CDR3 sequence: CASSQEYGSTGELFF. CDR3 nucleotides: TGTGCCAGCAGCCAAGAATACGGGTCCACCGGGGAGCTGTTTTTT.

The sample holds a few counts of this clonotype. The chain couples TRBV28 to TRBJ1-5; TRBD1 matches 8 bases. Germline CDR1 is MDHEN and CDR2 is SYDVKM. CDR3 length: 14 residues. V gave up 9 bases and J gave up 1 base; unmatched junction bases: 5. The CDR3 here is CASGQGLSNQPQHF. DNA for the CDR3: TGTGCCAGTGGACAGGGTCTGAGCAATCAGCCCCAGCATTTT.